This paragraph reports one TCR beta chain. What it binds is not known. This sample is drawn from a study of cytomegalovirus exposure and HLA in healthy donors. Study-wide results and limits: HLA allele associations emerged for roughly 16,000 TCR beta sequences in a later analysis, at 0.05 false discovery rate.

60 Vbeta and 13 Jbeta primers were used in PCR. Using immunoSEQ multiplex PCR, the repertoire was profiled, and TCRdb retains in-frame clones only, with some absent. The sample has fewer than 200,000 clones, approximately 81% seen once. Donors were ostensibly healthy at sampling, although undocumented immune exposures were probable. This CDR3 spans 16 amino acids. Per the germline V gene, CDR1 is SGHNT and CDR2 is YYREEE (reference sequence). The V and J ends lost 3 bases and 7 bases respectively, with 17 bases between them. Sequencing was performed on PBMCs. V usage is TRBV5-4 and J usage is TRBJ1-6, with D possibly TRBD1 on 6 matching bases. This TCR was sampled from a woman aged 30 to 39 in good health and CMV-seronegative. DNA of the CDR3: TGTGCCAGCAGCTCCCCCACGACAGGATCCAATTCACCCCTCCACTTT. Translation: CASSSPTTGSNSPLHF.